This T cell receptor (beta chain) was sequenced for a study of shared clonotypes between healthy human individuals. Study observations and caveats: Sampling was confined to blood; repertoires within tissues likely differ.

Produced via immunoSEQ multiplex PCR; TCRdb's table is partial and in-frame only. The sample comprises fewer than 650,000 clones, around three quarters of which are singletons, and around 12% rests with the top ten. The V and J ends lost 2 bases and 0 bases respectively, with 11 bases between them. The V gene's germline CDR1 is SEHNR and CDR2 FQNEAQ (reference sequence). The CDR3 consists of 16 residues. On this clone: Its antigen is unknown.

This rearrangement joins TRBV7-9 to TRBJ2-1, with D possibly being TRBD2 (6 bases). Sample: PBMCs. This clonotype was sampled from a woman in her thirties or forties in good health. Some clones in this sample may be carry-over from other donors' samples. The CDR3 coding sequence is TGTGCCAGCAGCTTAACGGGACTTAGCTCCTACAATGAGCAGTTCTTC. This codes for CASSLTGLSSYNEQFF.